This T cell receptor (beta chain) appears in the sequencing data of a study of post-analysis software for immune sequencing data (dated by TCRdb to the mid-2010s). Looking at the study overall: Relapsing-remitting, secondary progressive and progressive-relapsing multiple sclerosis were recorded as disease courses, and subtype annotation was lacking for some patients. A subset of samples was prepared in parallel using single-end sample barcoding, then pooled and co-amplified after Illumina adapter ligation. The patient repertoires were set against under 12 previously published healthy control repertoires from donors whose ages ranged from roughly 6 to 27 years.

Libraries were built with PCR. These reads were obtained on an Illumina HiSeq 2500. To reduce PCR and sequencing biases, unique molecular identifiers were built into the TCR beta cDNA libraries. Per 1 to 10 million input T cells, approximately 500,000 cDNA molecules were obtained, such that each molecule approximated one T cell. The patient libraries were prepared and sequenced using the same protocol as the earlier healthy control dataset. Samples belonging to the same batch were prepared together, multiplexed and sequenced on a shared HiSeq lane. The paper's processing steps were these. MIGEC was used to process the raw barcoded reads, and molecular identifier groups with only a single read were discarded before consensus assembly and CDR3 extraction. Clonotype tables were post-analysed with VDJtools, normalizing diversity by down-sampling all datasets to the smallest sample size. In repertoire overlap clustering, CDR3 amino acid sequences, but not nucleotide sequences, were matched to correct batch-related cross-sample contamination. The public reads were quality trimmed at Q25 with fastp and then assembled into clones with MiXCR by TCRdb, keeping productive beta chains. Rows matching on CDR3 protein sequence are summarized as one entry with the most common DNA and genes. These V and J calls derive from TCRdb rather than the authors' analysis. The sample profile shows about 820,000 distinct CDR3 sequences; roughly 58% of them were found once. The ten top clones hold roughly 4.4% of the sample.

TCR beta repertoires were profiled from peripheral blood of roughly 13 young patients with multiple sclerosis to demonstrate the VDJtools post-analysis software. The patients with multiple sclerosis were children and adolescents between 6 and 15 years of age. What the work shows at the level of the full study, not this receptor alone: Multiple sclerosis patients had significantly lower normalized Chao1 diversity than controls, a result that suggests substantial peripheral T-cell clonal expansion. Strong co-clustering of samples prepared in the same batch was shown by direct clustering with F measure, prompting a batch-effect correction. The multiple sclerosis patient group was slightly younger than the control group. Patients showed significantly higher frequencies than controls for a handful of TRBV segments, among them TRBV5-6, TRBV5-1 and TRBV20-1.

Concerning this clonotype itself: Its antigen is unknown. Base qualities are missing; no much larger clone stands one base away.

The germline V gene (reference sequence) gives CDR1 as SEHNR and CDR2 as FQNEAQ. The germline V end is reduced by 6 bases and the J end by 7 bases; junction bases left unmatched: 18. The CDR3 starts with the cysteine, ends with the phenylalanine, and has 17 residues. Kept here is only the CDR3 DNA, which spans 51 bases and is read in frame from base 1. The V gene is TRBV7-9 and the J gene is TRBJ2-1, with TRBD2 matching 7 junction bases. This TCR derives from a girl aged 5 to 17 with multiple sclerosis. The sequencing input was blood. DNA sequence: TGTGCCAGCAGACCTCCCCATACTAGCGTAGGGCCAAATGAGCAGTTCTTC. This yields the protein CASRPPHTSVGPNEQFF.